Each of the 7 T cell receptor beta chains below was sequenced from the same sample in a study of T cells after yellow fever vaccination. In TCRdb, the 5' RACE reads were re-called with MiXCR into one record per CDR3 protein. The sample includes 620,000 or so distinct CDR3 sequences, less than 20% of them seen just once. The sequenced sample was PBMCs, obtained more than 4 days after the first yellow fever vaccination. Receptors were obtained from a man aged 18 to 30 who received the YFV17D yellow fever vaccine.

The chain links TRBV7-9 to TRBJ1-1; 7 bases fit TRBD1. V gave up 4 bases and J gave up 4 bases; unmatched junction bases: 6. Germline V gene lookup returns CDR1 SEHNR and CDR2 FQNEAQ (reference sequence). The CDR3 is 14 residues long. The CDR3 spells CASSSTGDSTEAFF. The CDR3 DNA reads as TGTGCCAGCAGCTCAACAGGGGATAGCACTGAAGCTTTCTTT.

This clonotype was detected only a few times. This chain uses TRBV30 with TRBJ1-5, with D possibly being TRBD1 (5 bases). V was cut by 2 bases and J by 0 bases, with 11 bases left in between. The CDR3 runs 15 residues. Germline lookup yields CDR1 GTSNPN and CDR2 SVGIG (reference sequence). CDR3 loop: CAWSFGDVSNQPQHF. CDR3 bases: TGTGCCTGGAGTTTCGGGGACGTTAGCAATCAGCCCCAGCATTTT.

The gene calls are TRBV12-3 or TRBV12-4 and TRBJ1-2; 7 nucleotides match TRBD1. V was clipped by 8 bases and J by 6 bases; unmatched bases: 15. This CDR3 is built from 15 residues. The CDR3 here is CASALGEGGVNGYTF. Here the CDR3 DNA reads TGTGCCAGCGCTTTGGGAGAAGGGGGCGTGAATGGCTACACCTTC.

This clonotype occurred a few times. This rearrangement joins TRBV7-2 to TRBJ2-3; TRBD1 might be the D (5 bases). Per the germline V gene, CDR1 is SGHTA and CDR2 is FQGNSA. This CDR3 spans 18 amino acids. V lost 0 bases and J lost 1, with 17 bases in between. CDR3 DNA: TGTGCCAGCAGCTTAGCCCACAGGTCTGGGTGGGGCACAGATACGCAGTATTTT. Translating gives CASSLAHRSGWGTDTQYF.

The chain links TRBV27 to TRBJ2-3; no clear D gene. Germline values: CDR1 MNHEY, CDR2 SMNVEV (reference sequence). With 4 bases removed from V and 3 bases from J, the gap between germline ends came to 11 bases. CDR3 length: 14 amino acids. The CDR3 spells CASSSLDGTDTQYF. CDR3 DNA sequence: TGTGCCAGCAGTTCCCTCGATGGGACAGATACGCAGTATTTT.

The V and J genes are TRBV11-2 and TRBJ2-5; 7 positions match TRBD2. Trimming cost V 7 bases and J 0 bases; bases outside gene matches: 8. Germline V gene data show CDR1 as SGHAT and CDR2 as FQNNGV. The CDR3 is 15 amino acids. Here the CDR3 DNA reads TGTGCCAGCATCTACACTGGGGGGGACCAAGAGACCCAGTACTTC. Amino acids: CASIYTGGDQETQYF.

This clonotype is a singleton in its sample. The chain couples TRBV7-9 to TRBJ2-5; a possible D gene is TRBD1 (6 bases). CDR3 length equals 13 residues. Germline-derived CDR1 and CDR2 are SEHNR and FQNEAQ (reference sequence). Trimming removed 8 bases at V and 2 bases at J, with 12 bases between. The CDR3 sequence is CASGGLNQETQYF. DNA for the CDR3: TGTGCCAGCGGGGGCCTAAATCAAGAGACCCAGTACTTC.